This TCR beta chain was documented in a study of T cells in Graves' hyperthyroidism and ophthalmopathy. It was at first hyperthyroidism diagnosis, before any ophthalmopathy symptoms, that the blood sample was taken. CDR1 is PRHDT and CDR2 is FYEKMQ in the germline V gene (reference sequence). The J segment lost 3 bases and the V segment lost 5 bases, leaving 18 bases of the junction unmatched. The CDR3 has 19 amino acids. Concerning this clonotype itself: The target antigen is unknown.

Amplified TCR beta CDR3 regions came from RNA transcripts. The HTBI primer set served for first-round RT-PCR of the TCR CDR3. MiXCR was run by TCRdb on the multiplex PCR reads, yielding one entry per CDR3 protein. The sample consists of around 300,000 distinct CDR3 sequences, about 14% of them appearing once. Study-wide findings and caveats: Most clonotypes that expanded in the thyroid above 0.001 also showed up in blood.

The specimen was blood. The chain is built from TRBV13 and TRBJ2-3; 9 bases fit TRBD2. The TCR originated in a woman aged 30 to 39 with Graves' hyperthyroidism that later progressed to Graves' ophthalmopathy. CDR3 sequence (DNA): TGTGCCAGCAGCCCACCGGGTCTTTATCTAGCGGGGAAAACAGATACGCAGTATTTT. Its protein product is CASSPPGLYLAGKTDTQYF.